This TCR beta chain was profiled in a study of T cells in Graves' hyperthyroidism and ophthalmopathy. The CDR3 has 14 amino acids. V was pared by 3 bases and J by 5 bases, with 13 bases between. In germline, CDR1 is DFQATT, CDR2 SNEGSKA (reference sequence). TCR beta CDR3 region amplification was performed from RNA transcripts. When the TCR CDR3 underwent first-round RT-PCR, the HTBI primer set was used. TCRdb reprocessed the multiplex PCR reads via MiXCR and lists one record per CDR3 protein. The sample records hundreds of thousands of distinct CDR3 sequences, more than 45% being singletons. What was sequenced was peripheral blood or thyroid tissue (not recorded which). The chain joins TRBV20-1 to TRBJ1-4; possibly TRBD1 for D (6 bases). The receptor was derived from a woman aged 18-30 years with Graves' hyperthyroidism. DNA of the CDR3: TGCAGTGCTAGCTGGACAGTGGAGAATGAAAAACTGTTTTTT. It yields the protein CSASWTVENEKLFF.